This T cell receptor beta chain was captured by sequencing in a study of human T cells and chemical hapten exposure. Looking at the study overall: Scalp application of diphenylcyclopropenone was performed weekly in patients across the entire approximately 25-week study.

One entry per CDR3 protein results from TCRdb running MiXCR on the RACE reads. The repertoire consists of a few hundred thousand distinct CDR3 sequences, with approximately 5% occurring once and the leading ten covering more than 8%. CDR1 is SGHTA, CDR2 FQGNSA, per germline. With 2 bases removed from V and 0 bases from J, the gap between germline ends came to 11 bases. The CDR3 extends over 16 amino acids. The time point is: pre-sensitization, week 0. The treatment was: therapeutic diphenylcyclopropenone sensitization with weekly scalp DPC. Donation of samples came from alopecia patients who were 18 to 70 years old and suitable for DPC. The table lists this clonotype with many counts.

The source is a woman under 30 with alopecia areata. Some clones in this sample may be carry-over from other donors' samples. The chain links TRBV7-2 to TRBJ1-3; D not resolved. The material sequenced was whole blood, taken in connection with sensitization to the hapten diphenylcyclopropenone (DPC). The CDR3 region has the DNA TGTGCCAGCAGCTTATTTCCCAGGAACTCTGGAAACACCATATATTTT. Its protein product is CASSLFPRNSGNTIYF.